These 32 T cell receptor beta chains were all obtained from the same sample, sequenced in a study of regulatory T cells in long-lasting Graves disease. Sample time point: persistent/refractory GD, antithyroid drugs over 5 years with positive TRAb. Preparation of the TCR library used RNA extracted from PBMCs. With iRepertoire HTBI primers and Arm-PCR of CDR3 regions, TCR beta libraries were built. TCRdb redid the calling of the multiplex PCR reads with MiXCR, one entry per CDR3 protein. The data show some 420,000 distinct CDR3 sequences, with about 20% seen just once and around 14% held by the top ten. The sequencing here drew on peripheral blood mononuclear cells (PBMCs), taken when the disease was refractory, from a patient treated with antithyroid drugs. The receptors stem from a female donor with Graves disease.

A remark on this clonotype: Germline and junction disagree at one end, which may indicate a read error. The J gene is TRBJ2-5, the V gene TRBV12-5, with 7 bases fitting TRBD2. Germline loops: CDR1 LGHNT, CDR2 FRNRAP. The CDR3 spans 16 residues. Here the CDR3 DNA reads TGTGCTAGTGGTTTGGGTGCGGGAGAAGGTACGGAGATCCAGTACTTC. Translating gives CASGLGAGEGTEIQYF.

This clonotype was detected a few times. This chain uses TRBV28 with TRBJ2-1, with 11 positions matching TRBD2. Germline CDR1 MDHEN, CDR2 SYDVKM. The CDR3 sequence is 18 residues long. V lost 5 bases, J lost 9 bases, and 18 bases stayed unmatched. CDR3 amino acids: CASSPLTAASGGSSEQFF. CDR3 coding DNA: TGTGCCAGCAGTCCTCTGACCGCCGCTAGCGGGGGGTCGTCTGAGCAGTTCTTC.

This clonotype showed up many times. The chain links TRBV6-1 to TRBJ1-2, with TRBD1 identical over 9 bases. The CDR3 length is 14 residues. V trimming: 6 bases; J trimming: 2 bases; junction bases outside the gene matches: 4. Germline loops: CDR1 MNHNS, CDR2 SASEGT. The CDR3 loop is CASRRDRENYGYTF. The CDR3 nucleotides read TGTGCCAGCAGAAGGGACAGGGAGAACTATGGCTACACCTTC.

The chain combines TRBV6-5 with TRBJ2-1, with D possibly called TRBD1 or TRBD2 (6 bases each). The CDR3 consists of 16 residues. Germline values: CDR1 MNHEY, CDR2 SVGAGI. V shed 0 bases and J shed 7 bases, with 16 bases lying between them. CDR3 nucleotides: TGTGCCAGCAGTTACTCGGTCGGGGGCCCCTCTAATGAGCAGTTCTTC. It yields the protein CASSYSVGGPSNEQFF.

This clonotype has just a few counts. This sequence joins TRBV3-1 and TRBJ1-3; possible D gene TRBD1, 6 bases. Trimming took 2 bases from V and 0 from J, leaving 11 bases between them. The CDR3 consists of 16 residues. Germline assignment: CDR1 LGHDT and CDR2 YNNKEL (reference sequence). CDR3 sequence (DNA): TGTGCCAGCAGCCAATCCCGGGACACCTCTGGAAACACCATATATTTT. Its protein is CASSQSRDTSGNTIYF.

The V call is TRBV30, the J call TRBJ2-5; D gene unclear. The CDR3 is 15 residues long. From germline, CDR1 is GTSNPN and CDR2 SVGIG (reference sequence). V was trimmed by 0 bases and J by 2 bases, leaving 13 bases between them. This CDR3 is CAWSVSVGFQETQYF. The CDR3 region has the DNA TGTGCCTGGAGTGTCTCGGTCGGATTTCAAGAGACCCAGTACTTC.

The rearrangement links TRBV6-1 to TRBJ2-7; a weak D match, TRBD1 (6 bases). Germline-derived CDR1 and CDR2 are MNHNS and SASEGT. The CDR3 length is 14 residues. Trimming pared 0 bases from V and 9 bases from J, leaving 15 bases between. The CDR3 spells CASSEAYRALWQYF. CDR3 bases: TGTGCCAGCAGTGAAGCCTACAGGGCCCTGTGGCAGTACTTC.

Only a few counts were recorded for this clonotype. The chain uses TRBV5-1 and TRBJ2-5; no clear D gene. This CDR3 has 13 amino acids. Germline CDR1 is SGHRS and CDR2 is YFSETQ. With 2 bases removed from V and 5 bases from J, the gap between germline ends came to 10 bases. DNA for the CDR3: TGCGCCAGCAGCTTCCTCAGCAAGGAGACCCAGTACTTC. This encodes CASSFLSKETQYF.

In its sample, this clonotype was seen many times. CDR3 amino acids: CASSFSVGGRAEAFF. The CDR3 region has the DNA TGTGCCAGCAGTTTTTCGGTAGGAGGGAGGGCTGAAGCTTTCTTT. J is TRBJ1-1 and V is TRBV28; D gene uncertain. The V and J ends lost 3 bases and 6 bases respectively, with 17 bases between them. Per germline, CDR1 MDHEN and CDR2 SYDVKM. The CDR3 length is 15 residues.

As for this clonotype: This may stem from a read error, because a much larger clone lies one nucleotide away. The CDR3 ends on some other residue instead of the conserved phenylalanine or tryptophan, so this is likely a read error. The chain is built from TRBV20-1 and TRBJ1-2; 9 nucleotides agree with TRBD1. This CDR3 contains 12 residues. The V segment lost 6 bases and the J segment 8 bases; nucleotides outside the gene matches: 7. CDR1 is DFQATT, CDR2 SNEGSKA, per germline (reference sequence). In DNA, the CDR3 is TGCAGTGCGAGTGGGGACAGGGAGGGCTACACCTCC. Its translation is CSASGDREGYTS.

CDR3 sequence (DNA): TGTGCCAGCAGCTTAATGACAGATACGCAGTATTTT. It encodes CASSLMTDTQYF. This chain connects TRBV12-3 or TRBV12-4 to TRBJ2-3, with D hard to call. Trimming stripped 6 bases from V and 3 bases from J, with 7 bases between. The CDR3 has 12 amino acids.

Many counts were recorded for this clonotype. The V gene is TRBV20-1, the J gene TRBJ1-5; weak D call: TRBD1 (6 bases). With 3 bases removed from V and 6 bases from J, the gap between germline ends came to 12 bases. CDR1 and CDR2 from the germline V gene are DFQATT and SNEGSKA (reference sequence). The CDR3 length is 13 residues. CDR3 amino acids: CSASRGLGQPQHF. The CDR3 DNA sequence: TGCAGTGCTAGTCGGGGGCTAGGTCAGCCCCAGCATTTT.

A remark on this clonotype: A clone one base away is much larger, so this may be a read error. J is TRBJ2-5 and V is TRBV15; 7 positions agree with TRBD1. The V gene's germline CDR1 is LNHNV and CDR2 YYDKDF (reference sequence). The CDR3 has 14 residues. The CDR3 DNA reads TGTACCACCAGCCGAGGGACAGACCAAGAGACCCAGTACTTC. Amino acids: CTTSRGTDQETQYF.

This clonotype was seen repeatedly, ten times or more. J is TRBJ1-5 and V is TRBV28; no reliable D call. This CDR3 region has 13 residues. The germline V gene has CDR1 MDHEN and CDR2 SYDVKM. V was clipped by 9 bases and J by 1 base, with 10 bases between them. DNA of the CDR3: TGTGCCAGTCGTTTGGACAGCAATCAGCCCCAGCATTTT. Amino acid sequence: CASRLDSNQPQHF.

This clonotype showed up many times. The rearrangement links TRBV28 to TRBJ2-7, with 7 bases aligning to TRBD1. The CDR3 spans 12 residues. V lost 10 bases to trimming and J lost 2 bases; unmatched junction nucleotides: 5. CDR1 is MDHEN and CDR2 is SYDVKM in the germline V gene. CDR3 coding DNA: TGTGCCACCGGACAGGTACCCTACGAGCAGTACTTC. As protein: CATGQVPYEQYF.

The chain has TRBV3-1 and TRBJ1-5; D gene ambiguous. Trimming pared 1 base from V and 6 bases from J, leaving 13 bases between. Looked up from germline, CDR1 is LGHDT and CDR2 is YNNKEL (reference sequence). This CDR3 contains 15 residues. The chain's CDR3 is CASSQGNAGSQPQHF. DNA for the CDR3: TGTGCCAGCAGCCAAGGTAACGCGGGGAGTCAGCCCCAGCATTTT.

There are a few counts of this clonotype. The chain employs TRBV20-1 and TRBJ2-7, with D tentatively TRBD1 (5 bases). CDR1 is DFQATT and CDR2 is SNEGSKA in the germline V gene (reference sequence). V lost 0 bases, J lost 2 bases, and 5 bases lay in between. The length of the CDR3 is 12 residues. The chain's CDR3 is CSARDRAYEQYF. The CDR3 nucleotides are TGCAGTGCTAGAGACAGGGCCTACGAGCAGTACTTC.

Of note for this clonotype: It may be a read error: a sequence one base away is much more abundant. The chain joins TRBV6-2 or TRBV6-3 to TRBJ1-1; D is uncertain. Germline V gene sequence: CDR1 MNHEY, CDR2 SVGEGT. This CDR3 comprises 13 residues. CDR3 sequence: CASSYSWTAEAYF. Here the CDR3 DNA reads TGTGCCAGCAGTTACAGCTGGACGGCTGAAGCTTACTTT.

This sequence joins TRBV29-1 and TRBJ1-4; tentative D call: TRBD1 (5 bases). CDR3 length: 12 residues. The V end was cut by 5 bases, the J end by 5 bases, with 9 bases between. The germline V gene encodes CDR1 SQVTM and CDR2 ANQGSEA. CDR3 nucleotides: TGCAGCGTTACCGGGGGAAATGAAAAACTGTTTTTT. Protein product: CSVTGGNEKLFF.

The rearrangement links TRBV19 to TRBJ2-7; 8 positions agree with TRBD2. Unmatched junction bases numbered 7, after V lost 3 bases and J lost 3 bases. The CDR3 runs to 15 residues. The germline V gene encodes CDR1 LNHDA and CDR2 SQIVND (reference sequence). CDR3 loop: CASSMSSGSSYEQYF. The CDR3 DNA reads TGTGCCAGTAGTATGTCGAGCGGGAGTAGCTACGAGCAGTACTTC.

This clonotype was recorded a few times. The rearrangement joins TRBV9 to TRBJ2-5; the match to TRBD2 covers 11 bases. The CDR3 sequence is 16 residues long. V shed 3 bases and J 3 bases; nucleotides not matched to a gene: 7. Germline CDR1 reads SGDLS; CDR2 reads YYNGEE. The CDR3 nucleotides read TGTGCCAGCAGCGCGTTGGTAGCGGGGGGGGAAGAGACCCAGTACTTC. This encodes CASSALVAGGEETQYF. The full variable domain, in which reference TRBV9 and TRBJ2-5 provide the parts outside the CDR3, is DSGVTQTPKHLITATGQRVTLRCSPRSGDLSVYWYQQSLDQGLQFLIQYYNGEERAKGNILERFSAQQFPDLHSELNLSSLELGDSALYFCASSALVAGGEETQYFGPGTRLLVL.

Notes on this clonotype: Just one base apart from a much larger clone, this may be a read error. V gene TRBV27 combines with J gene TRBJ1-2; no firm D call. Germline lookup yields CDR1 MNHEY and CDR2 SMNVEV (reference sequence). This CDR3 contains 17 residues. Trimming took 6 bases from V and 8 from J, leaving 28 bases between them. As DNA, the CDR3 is TGTGCCAGCAGCCGATTATGCGGTCGGGAGGAGCACCGCGGCTACACCTTC. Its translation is CASSRLCGREEHRGYTF.

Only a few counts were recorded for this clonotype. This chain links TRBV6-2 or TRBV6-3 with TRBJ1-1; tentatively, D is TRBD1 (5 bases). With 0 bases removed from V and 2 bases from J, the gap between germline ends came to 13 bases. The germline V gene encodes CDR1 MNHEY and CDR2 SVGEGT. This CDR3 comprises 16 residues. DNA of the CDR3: TGTGCCAGCAGTTACTCGAGGGGCAGATTCAACACTGAAGCTTTCTTT. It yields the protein CASSYSRGRFNTEAFF.

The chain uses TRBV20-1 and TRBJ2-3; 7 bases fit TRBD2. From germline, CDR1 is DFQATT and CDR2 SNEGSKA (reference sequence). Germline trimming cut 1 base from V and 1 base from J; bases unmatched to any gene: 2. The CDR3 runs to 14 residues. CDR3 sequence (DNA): TGCAGTGCTAGAGCGCTAGCGGGCACAGATACGCAGTATTTT. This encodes CSARALAGTDTQYF.

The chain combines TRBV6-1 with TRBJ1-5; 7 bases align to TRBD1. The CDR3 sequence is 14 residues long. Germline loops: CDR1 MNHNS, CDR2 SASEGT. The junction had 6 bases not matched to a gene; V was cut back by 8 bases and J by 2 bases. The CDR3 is CASQRDSGNQPQHF. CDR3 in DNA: TGTGCCAGCCAACGGGACAGCGGCAATCAGCCCCAGCATTTT.

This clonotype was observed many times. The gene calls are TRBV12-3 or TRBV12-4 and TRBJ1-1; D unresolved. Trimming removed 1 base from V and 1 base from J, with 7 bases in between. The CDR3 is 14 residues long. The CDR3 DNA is TGTGCCAGCAGTTTAGTCACGACGAACACTGAAGCTTTCTTT. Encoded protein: CASSLVTTNTEAFF.

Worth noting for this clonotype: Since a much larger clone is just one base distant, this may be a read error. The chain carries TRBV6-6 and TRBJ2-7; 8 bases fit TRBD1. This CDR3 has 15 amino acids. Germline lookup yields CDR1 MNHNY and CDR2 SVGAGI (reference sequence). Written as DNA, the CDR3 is TGTGCCAGCAGTTACTCGGGACAGGCGAGCTACGAGCAGCACTTC. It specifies CASSYSGQASYEQHF.

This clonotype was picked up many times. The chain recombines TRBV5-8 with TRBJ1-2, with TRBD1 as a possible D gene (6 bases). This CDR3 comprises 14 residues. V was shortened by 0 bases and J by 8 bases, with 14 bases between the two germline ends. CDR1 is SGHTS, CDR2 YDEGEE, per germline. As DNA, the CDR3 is TGTGCCAGCAGCTTGGACAGGGAGTTGAGCGGCTACACCTTC. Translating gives CASSLDRELSGYTF.

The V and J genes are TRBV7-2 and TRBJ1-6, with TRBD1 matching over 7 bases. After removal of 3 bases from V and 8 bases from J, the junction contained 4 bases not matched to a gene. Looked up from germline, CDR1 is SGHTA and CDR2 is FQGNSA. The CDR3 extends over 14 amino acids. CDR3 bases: TGTGCCAGCAGCTTTGACAGGGATTATTCACCCCTCCACTTT. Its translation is CASSFDRDYSPLHF.

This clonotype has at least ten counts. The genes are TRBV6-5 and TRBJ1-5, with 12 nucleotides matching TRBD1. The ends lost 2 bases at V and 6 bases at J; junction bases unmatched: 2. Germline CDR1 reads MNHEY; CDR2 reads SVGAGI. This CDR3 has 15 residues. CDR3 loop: CASSYGTGGGQPQHF. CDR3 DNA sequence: TGTGCCAGCAGTTACGGGACAGGGGGCGGTCAGCCCCAGCATTTT.

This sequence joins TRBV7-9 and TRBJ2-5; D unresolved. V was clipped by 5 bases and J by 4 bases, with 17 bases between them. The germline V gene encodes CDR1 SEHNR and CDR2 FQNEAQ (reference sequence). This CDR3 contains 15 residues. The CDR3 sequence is CASSNQLMLGETQYF. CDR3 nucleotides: TGTGCCAGCAGCAATCAACTGATGCTTGGAGAGACCCAGTACTTC.

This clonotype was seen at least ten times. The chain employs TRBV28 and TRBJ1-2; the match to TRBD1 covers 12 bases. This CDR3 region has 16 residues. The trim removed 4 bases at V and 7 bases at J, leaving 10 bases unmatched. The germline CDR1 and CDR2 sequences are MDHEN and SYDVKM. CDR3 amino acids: CASSWARDRGLFGYTF. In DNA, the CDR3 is TGTGCCAGCAGTTGGGCGAGGGACAGGGGGCTTTTTGGCTACACCTTC.